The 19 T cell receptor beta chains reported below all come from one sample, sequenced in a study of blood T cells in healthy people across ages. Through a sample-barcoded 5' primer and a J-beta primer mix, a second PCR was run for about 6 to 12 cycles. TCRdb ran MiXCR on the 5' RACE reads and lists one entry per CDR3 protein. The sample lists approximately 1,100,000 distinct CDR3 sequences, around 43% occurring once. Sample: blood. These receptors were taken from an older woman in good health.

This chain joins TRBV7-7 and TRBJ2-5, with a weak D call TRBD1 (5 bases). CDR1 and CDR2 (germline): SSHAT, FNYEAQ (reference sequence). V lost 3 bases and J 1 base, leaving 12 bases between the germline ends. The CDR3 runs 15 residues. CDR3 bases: TGTGCCAGCAGCTTTCGTCTAGGGGTCCAAGAGACCCAGTACTTC. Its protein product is CASSFRLGVQETQYF.

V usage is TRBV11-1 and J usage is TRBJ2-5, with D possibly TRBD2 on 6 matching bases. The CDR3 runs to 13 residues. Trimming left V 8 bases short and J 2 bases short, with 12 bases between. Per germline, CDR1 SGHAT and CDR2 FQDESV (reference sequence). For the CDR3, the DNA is TGTGCCAGCGGAGGGGAGGTACAAGAGACCCAGTACTTC. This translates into CASGGEVQETQYF.

The CDR3 region has the DNA TGCAGTGCTAGAGATTTGGGGACTAGGGAAAGCACAGATACGCAGTATTTT. Its translation: CSARDLGTRESTDTQYF. This chain uses TRBV20-1 with TRBJ2-3; 8 bases fit TRBD2. Per germline, CDR1 DFQATT and CDR2 SNEGSKA (reference sequence). V shed 0 bases, J shed 0 bases, and the junction held 8 bases outside the gene matches. The CDR3 is 17 residues long.

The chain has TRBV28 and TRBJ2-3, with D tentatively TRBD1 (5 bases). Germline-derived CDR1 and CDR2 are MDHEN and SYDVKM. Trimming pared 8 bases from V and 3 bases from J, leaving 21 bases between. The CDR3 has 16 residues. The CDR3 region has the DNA TGTGCCAGCCCACCTAGGGGTGGGGTGACGACAGATACGCAGTATTTT. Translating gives CASPPRGGVTTDTQYF.

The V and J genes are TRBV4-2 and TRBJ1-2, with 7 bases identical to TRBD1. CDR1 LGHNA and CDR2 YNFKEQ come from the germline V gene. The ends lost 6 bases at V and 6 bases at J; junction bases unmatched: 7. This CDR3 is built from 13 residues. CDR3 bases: TGTGCCAGCAGTAGGGCAGGGGGTGATGGCTACACCTTC. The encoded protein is CASSRAGGDGYTF.

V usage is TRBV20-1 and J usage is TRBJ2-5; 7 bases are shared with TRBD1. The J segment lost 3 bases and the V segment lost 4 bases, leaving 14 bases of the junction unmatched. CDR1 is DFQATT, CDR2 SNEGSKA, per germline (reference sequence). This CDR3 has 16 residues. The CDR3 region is CSATQAETGLEETQYF. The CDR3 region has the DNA TGCAGTGCTACCCAAGCGGAGACAGGGTTAGAAGAGACCCAGTACTTC.

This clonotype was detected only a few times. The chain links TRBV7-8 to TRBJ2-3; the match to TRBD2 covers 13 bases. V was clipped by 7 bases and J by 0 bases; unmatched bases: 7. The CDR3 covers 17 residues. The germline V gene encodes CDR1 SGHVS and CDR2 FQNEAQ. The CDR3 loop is CASTEGTSGTSTDTQYF. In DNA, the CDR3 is TGTGCCAGCACCGAAGGGACTAGCGGGACCAGCACAGATACGCAGTATTTT.

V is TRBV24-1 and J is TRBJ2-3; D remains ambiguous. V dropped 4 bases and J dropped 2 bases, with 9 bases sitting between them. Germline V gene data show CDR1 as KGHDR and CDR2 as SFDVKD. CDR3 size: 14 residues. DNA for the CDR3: TGTGCCACCAGTGAAAGGACCCCCACAGATACGCAGTATTTT. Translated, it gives CATSERTPTDTQYF.

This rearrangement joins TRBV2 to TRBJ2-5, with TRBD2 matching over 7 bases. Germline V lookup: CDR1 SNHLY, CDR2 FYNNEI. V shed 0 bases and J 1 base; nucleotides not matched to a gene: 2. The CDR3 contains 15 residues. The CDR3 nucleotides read TGTGCCAGCAGTGAAGCAGGCGGGGGCCAAGAGACCCAGTACTTC. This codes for CASSEAGGGQETQYF.

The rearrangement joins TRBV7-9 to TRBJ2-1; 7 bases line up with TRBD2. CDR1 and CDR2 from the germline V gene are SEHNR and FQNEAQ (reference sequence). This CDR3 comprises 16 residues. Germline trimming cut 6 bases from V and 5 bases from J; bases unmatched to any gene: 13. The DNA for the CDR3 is TGTGCCAGCAGTTTAAGAGCGGCTAGCGGAAACAATGAGCAGTTCTTC. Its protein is CASSLRAASGNNEQFF.

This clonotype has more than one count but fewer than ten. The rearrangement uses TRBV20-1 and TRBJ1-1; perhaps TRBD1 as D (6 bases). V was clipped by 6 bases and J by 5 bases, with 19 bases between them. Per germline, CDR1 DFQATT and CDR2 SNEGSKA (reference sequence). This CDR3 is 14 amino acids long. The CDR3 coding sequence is TGCAGTGCCACCTCCGGGGGGGCGAGGACTGAAGCTTTCTTT. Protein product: CSATSGGARTEAFF.

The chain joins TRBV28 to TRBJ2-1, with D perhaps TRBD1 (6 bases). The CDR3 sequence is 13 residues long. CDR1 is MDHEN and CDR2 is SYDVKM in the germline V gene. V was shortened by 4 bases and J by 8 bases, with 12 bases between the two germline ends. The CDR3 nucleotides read TGTGCCAGCAGTTCTCACGCAGGGGATGAGCAGTTCTTC. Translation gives CASSSHAGDEQFF.

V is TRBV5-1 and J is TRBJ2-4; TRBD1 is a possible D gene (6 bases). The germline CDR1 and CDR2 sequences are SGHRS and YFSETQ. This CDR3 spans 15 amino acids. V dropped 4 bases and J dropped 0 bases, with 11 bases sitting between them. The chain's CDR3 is CASSREGGAKNIQYF. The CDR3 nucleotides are TGCGCCAGCAGCCGGGAAGGGGGAGCCAAAAACATTCAGTACTTC.

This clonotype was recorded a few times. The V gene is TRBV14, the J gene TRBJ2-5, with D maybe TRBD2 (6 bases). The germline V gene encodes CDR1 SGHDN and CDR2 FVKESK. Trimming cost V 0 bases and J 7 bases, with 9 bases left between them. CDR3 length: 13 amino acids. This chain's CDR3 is CASSQEGGWTQYF. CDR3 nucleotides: TGTGCCAGCAGCCAAGAGGGGGGATGGACCCAGTACTTC.

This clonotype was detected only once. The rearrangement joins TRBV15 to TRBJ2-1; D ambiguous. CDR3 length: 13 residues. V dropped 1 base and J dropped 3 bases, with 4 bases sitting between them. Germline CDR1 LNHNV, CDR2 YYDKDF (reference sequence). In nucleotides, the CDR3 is TGTGCCACCAGCAGAGTGGGCTACAATGAGCAGTTCTTC. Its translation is CATSRVGYNEQFF.

The CDR3, as DNA: TGTGCCAGCAGCTCGCCTCCGGGACAGACTATTGTAGATACGCAGTATTTT. Its protein is CASSSPPGQTIVDTQYF. The V call is TRBV11-2, the J call TRBJ2-3, with 7 bases matching TRBD1. There are 17 residues in the CDR3. J gave up 5 bases and V 4 bases, and 15 bases lay outside the gene matches. Per germline, CDR1 SGHAT and CDR2 FQNNGV. Full variable domain (missing parts from reference TRBV11-2 and TRBJ2-3): EAGVAQSPRYKIIEKRQSVAFWCNPISGHATLYWYQQILGQGPKLLIQFQNNGVVDDSQLPKDRFSAERLKGVDSTLKIQPAKLEDSAVYLCASSSPPGQTIVDTQYFGPGTRLTVL.

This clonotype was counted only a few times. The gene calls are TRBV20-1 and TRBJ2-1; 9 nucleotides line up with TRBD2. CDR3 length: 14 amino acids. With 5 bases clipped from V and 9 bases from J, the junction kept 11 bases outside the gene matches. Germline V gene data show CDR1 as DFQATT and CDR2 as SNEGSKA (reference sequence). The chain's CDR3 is CSAPEREDSCEQFF. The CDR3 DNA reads TGCAGTGCTCCAGAGCGGGAGGATAGCTGTGAGCAGTTCTTC.

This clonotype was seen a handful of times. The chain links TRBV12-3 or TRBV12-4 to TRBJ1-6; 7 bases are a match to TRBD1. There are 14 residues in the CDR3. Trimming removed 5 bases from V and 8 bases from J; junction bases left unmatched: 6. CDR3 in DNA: TGTGCCAGCAGTGTCAGGACAGGACATTCACCCCTCCACTTT. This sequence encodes CASSVRTGHSPLHF.

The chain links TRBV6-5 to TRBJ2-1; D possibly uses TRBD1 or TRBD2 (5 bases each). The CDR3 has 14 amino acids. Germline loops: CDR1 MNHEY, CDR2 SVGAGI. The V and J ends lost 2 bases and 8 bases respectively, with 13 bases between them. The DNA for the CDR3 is TGTGCCAGCAGTTACCGGGACGGAAGCGATGAGCAGTTCTTC. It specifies CASSYRDGSDEQFF.